These 31 T cell receptor beta chains were sequenced from one sample in a study of T-cell reconstitution after alpha-beta-depleted transplantation in children. Unique molecular identifiers were used to barcode this TCRbeta library. TCRdb re-called the PCR reads with MiXCR, one entry per CDR3 protein. The sample has more than 200,000 distinct CDR3 sequences, 25% seen once. Sequencing used PBMCs, obtained before TCRalphabeta/CD19-depleted stem cell transplant. The receptors here all came from a girl aged 2-10 years with Fanconi anemia, due to receive a stem cell transplant.

Comments on this clonotype: Sequence at one end of the junction differs from germline and may be a read error. V usage is TRBV20-1 and J usage is TRBJ1-5; no firm D call. The germline CDR1 and CDR2 sequences are DFQATT and SNEGSKA (reference sequence). CDR3 size: 12 residues. DNA of the CDR3: TGCAGTGCTAGTGGCAGCAAACAGCCCCAGCATTTT. Amino acids: CSASGSKQPQHF.

The chain recombines TRBV4-2 with TRBJ1-6, with a weak D call TRBD1 (6 bases). The CDR3 loop spans 17 amino acids. Germline CDR1 and CDR2: LGHNA and YNFKEQ. V was clipped by 1 base and J by 3 bases, with 13 bases between them. CDR3 protein: CASSQVGGADYNSPLHF. The DNA of the CDR3 is TGTGCCAGCAGCCAAGTCGGGGGGGCCGACTATAATTCACCCCTCCACTTT.

This clonotype was detected ten times or more. The chain has TRBV12-3 or TRBV12-4 and TRBJ1-6; D is undetermined. The CDR3 has 15 amino acids. V was shortened by 3 bases and J by 0 bases, with 6 bases between the two germline ends. The CDR3 reads CASSLTISYNSPLHF. As DNA, the CDR3 is TGTGCCAGCAGTTTGACAATCTCCTATAATTCACCCCTCCACTTT.

This clonotype was detected ten times or more. V and J are TRBV5-1 and TRBJ1-2, with no clear D. CDR1 and CDR2 from the germline V gene are SGHRS and YFSETQ. The germline V and J ends were trimmed by 4 bases and 2 bases, with 9 bases remaining between them. The CDR3 sequence is 13 residues long. CDR3 in DNA: TGCGCCAGCAGCCAAGGGTCCAACTATGGCTACACCTTC. As protein: CASSQGSNYGYTF.

This clonotype has a handful of counts. The DNA for the CDR3 is TGTGCCAGCAGTTCCCCTCTAGGGAGAGAGACCCAGTACTTC. Amino acid sequence: CASSSPLGRETQYF. This sequence joins TRBV28 and TRBJ2-5, with D perhaps matching TRBD2 (5 bases). Trimming left V 4 bases short and J 4 bases short, with 13 bases between. The germline V gene encodes CDR1 MDHEN and CDR2 SYDVKM. CDR3 length: 14 amino acids.

The J gene is TRBJ2-1, the V gene TRBV2; 9 bases agree with TRBD2. The V gene's germline CDR1 is SNHLY and CDR2 FYNNEI. J gave up 10 bases and V 6 bases, and 13 bases lay outside the gene matches. CDR3 length: 15 amino acids. The DNA of the CDR3 is TGTGCCAGCAGGGAGTTGCTAGCGGGATTCCCCGAGCAGTTCTTC. Residues: CASRELLAGFPEQFF.

The sample holds many counts of this clonotype. The chain links TRBV6-5 to TRBJ1-2, with TRBD1 as a possible D gene (5 bases). This CDR3 has 14 amino acids. Deletions cut 0 bases from V and 5 bases from J, with 10 bases between. Per germline, CDR1 MNHEY and CDR2 SVGAGI. The CDR3 nucleotides are TGTGCCAGCAGTTACTCGATCCAGGGATATGGCTACACCTTC. Encoded protein: CASSYSIQGYGYTF.

This clonotype was observed a handful of times. The genes are TRBV5-6 and TRBJ2-7; perhaps TRBD1 as D (5 bases). The germline V gene has CDR1 SGHDT and CDR2 YYEEEE. V lost 4 bases to trimming and J lost 6 bases, with 17 bases between them. The CDR3 covers 14 residues. The CDR3 region has the DNA TGTGCCAGCAGCCCTGGTCAGGGTCGGTTCGAGCAGTACTTC. It translates to CASSPGQGRFEQYF.

This clonotype has a count of ten or more. This chain uses TRBV10-3 with TRBJ2-7, with D tentatively TRBD2 (5 bases). V was trimmed by 4 bases and J by 5 bases, leaving 9 bases between them. From germline, CDR1 is ENHRY and CDR2 SYGVKD. CDR3 length: 12 residues. CDR3 sequence: CAISGPSHEQYF. In DNA, the CDR3 is TGTGCCATCAGTGGCCCTAGCCACGAGCAGTACTTC.

This chain links TRBV10-2 with TRBJ2-1; D is unclear. The germline CDR1 and CDR2 sequences are WSHSY and SAAADI. V was cut by 0 bases and J by 7 bases, with 7 bases left in between. The CDR3 spans 13 residues. The CDR3: CASSESPVNEQFF. In nucleotides, the CDR3 is TGCGCCAGCAGTGAGTCACCTGTGAATGAGCAGTTCTTC.

The chain is built from TRBV18 and TRBJ1-5, with D unresolved. Germline CDR1 KGHSH, CDR2 LQKENI. Trimming shortened V by 1 base and J by 4 bases, and 8 bases separated the two germline ends. The CDR3 sequence is 14 residues long. CDR3 region: CASSPRGGNQPQHF. CDR3 DNA: TGTGCCAGCTCACCACGAGGCGGAAATCAGCCCCAGCATTTT.

The table lists this clonotype with many counts. V usage is TRBV24-1 and J usage is TRBJ2-5; 7 nucleotides line up with TRBD1. V dropped 5 bases and J dropped 9; count of bases not matched to a gene: 8. The CDR3 is made up of 13 amino acids. The germline V gene has CDR1 KGHDR and CDR2 SFDVKD. The CDR3 DNA sequence: TGTGCCACCAGTGCACAGGGCACAGGGGCCCAGTACTTC. This encodes CATSAQGTGAQYF.

The table lists this clonotype with many counts. This sequence joins TRBV6-5 and TRBJ2-1; 10 positions match TRBD2. Germline CDR1 and CDR2: MNHEY and SVGAGI. V shed 11 bases, J shed 3 bases, and the junction held 16 bases outside the gene matches. This CDR3 has 17 amino acids. CDR3 DNA sequence: TGTGCCCAAGGGAAGAAGCGGGAGGGCCATTTCTACAATGAGCAGTTCTTC. The encoded protein is CAQGKKREGHFYNEQFF.

This rearrangement joins TRBV4-1 to TRBJ2-1; unclear D gene. V lost 2 bases to trimming and J lost 5 bases, with 7 bases between them. This CDR3 has 13 residues. Germline-derived CDR1 and CDR2 are MGHRA and YSYEKL. CDR3: CASSQYLNNEQFF. In DNA form, the CDR3 reads TGCGCCAGCAGCCAATACCTTAACAATGAGCAGTTCTTC.

This clonotype has a count of ten or more. The gene calls are TRBV29-1 and TRBJ2-7; 7 bases agree with TRBD1. The CDR3 is 14 amino acids. The V gene's germline CDR1 is SQVTM and CDR2 ANQGSEA. V was pared by 5 bases and J by 0 bases, with 7 bases of the junction left unmatched. The CDR3 nucleotides are TGCAGCGTTAAGGGGGCCCCGAGCTCCTACGAGCAGTACTTC. Residues: CSVKGAPSSYEQYF.

Only a few counts were recorded for this clonotype. The CDR3 DNA is TGTGCCAGCTCACCGCCTACGGGACAGCCCTACGAGCAGTACTTC. Protein sequence: CASSPPTGQPYEQYF. J is TRBJ2-7 and V is TRBV18; TRBD1 matches at 7 bases. Germline V gene lookup returns CDR1 KGHSH and CDR2 LQKENI. The ends lost 3 bases at V and 2 bases at J; junction bases unmatched: 7. This CDR3 spans 15 amino acids.

This clonotype was seen many times. V usage is TRBV29-1 and J usage is TRBJ1-1, with D tentatively TRBD1 (5 bases). This CDR3 spans 12 amino acids. Trimming shortened V by 4 bases and J by 5 bases, and 11 bases separated the two germline ends. Looked up from germline, CDR1 is SQVTM and CDR2 is ANQGSEA. The CDR3 sequence is CSVGGLGTEAFF. The CDR3 nucleotides are TGCAGCGTTGGGGGGTTAGGGACTGAAGCTTTCTTT.

The chain combines TRBV20-1 with TRBJ2-7, with TRBD1 matching 8 bases. In germline, CDR1 is DFQATT, CDR2 SNEGSKA (reference sequence). The CDR3 runs 13 residues. V dropped 5 bases and J dropped 3; count of bases not matched to a gene: 6. CDR3: CSALKDRVYEQYF. CDR3 in DNA: TGCAGTGCTTTAAAGGACAGGGTCTACGAGCAGTACTTC.

The CDR3 loop reads CASRGGDSFLGGELFF. DNA of the CDR3: TGTGCCAGCAGAGGGGGGGACTCCTTTCTGGGGGGGGAGCTGTTTTTT. This rearrangement joins TRBV6-1 to TRBJ2-2, with a possible D match to TRBD2 (7 bases). The CDR3 totals 16 residues. Trimming removed 6 bases at V and 8 bases at J, with 22 bases between. Per the germline V gene, CDR1 is MNHNS and CDR2 is SASEGT.

This clonotype was recorded many times. J is TRBJ1-6 and V is TRBV12-3 or TRBV12-4; TRBD1 might be the D (5 bases). The CDR3 is 15 amino acids. V dropped 8 bases and J dropped 7 bases, with 18 bases sitting between them. The CDR3 bases are TGTGCCAGCCACCATTACAGGTCCAAGAATTCACCCCTCCACTTT. Amino acids: CASHHYRSKNSPLHF.

This clonotype was seen only a few times. This chain links TRBV27 with TRBJ2-3; 7 nucleotides agree with TRBD2. Trimming took 3 bases from V and 6 from J; bases not matched to a gene: 12. Germline assignment: CDR1 MNHEY and CDR2 SMNVEV (reference sequence). The CDR3 is made up of 16 amino acids. The CDR3 sequence: CASSLLRTRAGDTQYF. The CDR3 nucleotides are TGTGCCAGCAGTTTGCTGAGGACTAGGGCGGGCGATACGCAGTATTTT.

CDR3: CASSASGSSPTDTQYF. The CDR3 coding sequence is TGTGCCAGCAGCGCGAGCGGGTCTAGCCCCACAGATACGCAGTATTTT. The chain carries TRBV9 and TRBJ2-3, with a weak D call TRBD2 (6 bases). Germline V CDR1 and CDR2: SGDLS, YYNGEE. This CDR3 region has 16 residues. Trimming took off 3 bases at V and 2 bases at J, with 16 bases between the two ends.

This clonotype has only one observation. The chain is built from TRBV2 and TRBJ1-5; the match to TRBD1 covers 8 bases. The CDR3 extends over 17 amino acids. CDR1 and CDR2 from the germline V gene are SNHLY and FYNNEI. Unmatched junction bases numbered 11, after V lost 4 bases and J lost 3 bases. CDR3 DNA sequence: TGTGCCAGCAGTGGACGGGGGGCAGGGGGCCTCAATCAGCCCCAGCATTTT. Its protein product is CASSGRGAGGLNQPQHF.

This clonotype was counted a few times. The chain has TRBV12-3 or TRBV12-4 and TRBJ2-5, with D possibly TRBD1 on 5 matching bases. V shed 5 bases and J shed 1 base, with 14 bases lying between them. This CDR3 contains 15 residues. CDR3 DNA sequence: TGTGCCAGCAGTGACGCTGGACACTTCCAAGAGACCCAGTACTTC. As protein: CASSDAGHFQETQYF.

The V gene is TRBV20-1, the J gene TRBJ2-7, with 10 bases aligning to TRBD2. J lost 2 bases, V lost 5 bases, and 6 bases had no gene match. Germline values: CDR1 DFQATT, CDR2 SNEGSKA (reference sequence). CDR3 size: 14 residues. This chain's CDR3 is CSALKLAGTYEQYF. DNA for the CDR3: TGCAGTGCTTTGAAACTAGCGGGGACCTACGAGCAGTACTTC.

This clonotype was recorded at least ten times. V usage is TRBV5-6 and J usage is TRBJ2-1; D is unclear. The CDR3 spans 12 residues. V was trimmed by 4 bases and J by 10 bases, leaving 12 bases between them. Germline V gene lookup returns CDR1 SGHDT and CDR2 YYEEEE. CDR3 sequence reads: CASSAPLGEQFF. The CDR3 nucleotides read TGTGCCAGCAGCGCCCCCTTGGGGGAGCAGTTCTTC.

This clonotype is a singleton in its sample. A much larger clone differs by one base, so this may be a read error. The V and J genes are TRBV10-3 and TRBJ2-7; D is undetermined. CDR1 ENHRY and CDR2 SYGVKD come from the germline V gene. The CDR3 contains 12 residues. The V gene lost 11 bases and the J gene lost 2 bases, with 13 bases spanning the gap. In DNA form, the CDR3 reads TGTGCCTTCTCGAAGGATACCTACGAGCAGTACTTC. Translation: CAFSKDTYEQYF.

This clonotype was detected a few times. The chain combines TRBV6-4 with TRBJ2-1, with a weak D call TRBD1 (5 bases). Germline CDR1 reads MRHNA; CDR2 reads SNTAGT. V lost 1 base and J lost 8, with 9 bases in between. The CDR3 is 13 amino acids. In DNA, the CDR3 is TGTGCCAGCAGTGACTATTGGGGCCATGAGCAGTTCTTC. This gives the protein CASSDYWGHEQFF.

The gene calls are TRBV29-1 and TRBJ2-2; D ambiguous. The CDR3 sequence is 11 residues long. CDR1 and CDR2 (germline): SQVTM, ANQGSEA. With 7 bases removed from V and 3 bases from J, the gap between germline ends came to 6 bases. The CDR3, as DNA: TGCAGCGCCGAGTACACCGGGGAGCTGTTTTTT. Translation: CSAEYTGELFF.

The chain employs TRBV7-3 and TRBJ2-2; possible D gene TRBD2, 5 bases. The CDR3 loop spans 13 amino acids. V lost 4 bases to trimming and J lost 5 bases, with 8 bases between them. Germline values: CDR1 SGHTA, CDR2 FQGTGA. CDR3 DNA: TGTGCCAGCAGCTACCTAGCAACCGGGGAGCTGTTTTTT. Residues: CASSYLATGELFF.

This clonotype was recorded at least ten times. The genes are TRBV6-6 and TRBJ2-1; tentatively, D is TRBD2 (5 bases). The germline V and J ends were trimmed by 10 bases and 5 bases, with 12 bases remaining between them. The CDR3 length is 12 residues. Per the germline V gene, CDR1 is MNHNY and CDR2 is SVGAGI (reference sequence). CDR3 protein: CATRGSNNEQFF. The CDR3 DNA reads TGTGCCACCCGGGGTAGCAACAATGAGCAGTTCTTC.